The following is a T cell receptor beta chain sequence with its context. This sample was included in a study of neoadjuvant nivolumab and ipilimumab in lung cancer. Measured with immunoSEQ multiplex PCR; TCRdb has only the in-frame clones, and not every one. Seen here are 15,000 to 20,000 clones, approximately 76% observed once, and the top ten hold about 8.5%. This CDR3 comprises 12 residues. Per germline, CDR1 LNHDA and CDR2 SQIVND (reference sequence). V trimming: 8 bases; J trimming: 7 bases; junction bases outside the gene matches: 3. The sequence was obtained from an adult with non-small cell lung cancer. The source was tumor tissue, collected after neoadjuvant nivolumab, alone or with ipilimumab, at or shortly before surgery. The genes are TRBV19 and TRBJ1-2, with 11 bases matching TRBD1. The CDR3 bases are TGTGCCAGTGGACAGGGGGCGCTTGGCTACACCTTC. This encodes CASGQGALGYTF.